A selection of T cell receptor beta chains follows, all from one sample in a study of neurological immune-mediated disorders. Each CDR3 protein is one row after TCRdb ran MiXCR on the 5' RACE reads. This repertoire shows 20,000 to 30,000 distinct CDR3 sequences, 6.5% to 8.5% found once; its top ten account for about 4.9%. Sample: PBMCs. The receptor set was obtained from a woman aged 40 to 49 in good health. Both conserved end residues are part of each CDR3. Each record gives: J gene, clone size, V gene, CDR3 length, D gene, CDR3 protein, CDR3 DNA. A D gene is named only where the DNA matches it firmly. Rows may omit the clone size; those that give it use once, few, many or a size class.

TRBJ2-2 many TRBV10-3 19 TRBD2 CAISERPLTGGPNTGELFF TGTGCCATCAGTGAACGGCCCCTTACGGGGGGACCGAACACCGGGGAGCTGTTTTTT
TRBJ1-1 many TRBV5-1 11 . CASSLGPEAFF TGCGCCAGCAGCTTGGGCCCTGAAGCTTTCTTT
TRBJ2-3 . TRBV5-5 14 . CASSPRTVTDTQYF TGTGCCAGCAGCCCCCGGACAGTCACAGATACGCAGTATTTT
TRBJ2-7 many TRBV20-1 16 . CSAKTSLPVGTHEQYF TGCAGTGCAAAGACTAGTCTCCCTGTGGGAACCCACGAGCAGTACTTC
TRBJ2-7 many TRBV20-1 15 TRBD2 CSALRVGGSSYEQYF TGCAGTGCGCTTCGGGTGGGGGGGAGCTCCTACGAGCAGTACTTC
TRBJ2-3 many TRBV11-2 15 TRBD1 CASSSGQGSTDTQYF TGTGCCAGCAGCTCCGGACAGGGGAGCACAGATACGCAGTATTTT
TRBJ2-5 many TRBV27 17 TRBD2 CASRPSWGTTYQETQYF TGTGCCAGCAGGCCTTCCTGGGGGACTACATACCAAGAGACCCAGTACTTC
TRBJ2-1 many TRBV7-9 15 . CASSLAAGRYNEQFF TGTGCCAGCAGCTTAGCGGCGGGGCGATACAATGAGCAGTTCTTC
TRBJ1-5 many TRBV20-1 15 TRBD1 CSAKPDRGNGQPQHF TGCAGTGCTAAGCCCGACAGGGGGAATGGACAGCCCCAGCATTTT
TRBJ2-5 medium-sized TRBV20-1 12 TRBD1 CSANRGQETQYF TGCAGTGCGAACAGGGGCCAAGAGACCCAGTACTTC
TRBJ2-2 many TRBV4-1 16 . CASSQERGLGTGELFF TGCGCCAGCAGCCAAGAGAGAGGGCTAGGGACCGGGGAGCTGTTTTTT
TRBJ1-5 many TRBV7-9 13 . CASSLLADQPQHF TGTGCCAGCAGCTTACTTGCGGATCAGCCCCAGCATTTT
TRBJ2-7 many TRBV9 14 TRBD1 CASSPGQGAYEQYF TGTGCCAGCAGCCCGGGACAGGGGGCTTACGAGCAGTACTTC
TRBJ2-3 many TRBV7-3 16 TRBD2 CASSLNPAGGTDTQYF TGTGCCAGCAGCTTAAATCCAGCGGGAGGCACAGATACGCAGTATTTT
TRBJ2-7 many TRBV4-2 18 TRBD2 CASSPLAGGVGGEDEQYF TGTGCCAGCAGCCCCCTAGCGGGAGGGGTCGGGGGGGAGGACGAGCAGTACTTC
TRBJ1-2 many TRBV11-2 14 . CASSPVFIYYGYTF TGTGCCAGCAGCCCCGTTTTTATTTACTATGGCTACACCTTC
TRBJ1-1 medium-sized TRBV4-2 14 TRBD1 CASSQGQGNTEAFF TGTGCCAGCAGCCAAGGACAGGGGAACACTGAAGCTTTCTTT
TRBJ2-7 many TRBV28 15 . CASSLFSGSSYEQYF TGTGCCAGCAGTTTATTTTCCGGGAGCTCCTACGAGCAGTACTTC
TRBJ2-5 . TRBV20-1 15 TRBD2 CSAIPKLAPQETQYF TGCAGTGCTATCCCAAAACTAGCGCCCCAAGAGACCCAGTACTTC
TRBJ2-2 . TRBV27 12 . CATGRYTGELFF TGTGCCACCGGACGGTACACCGGGGAGCTGTTTTTT
TRBJ2-7 many TRBV2 17 TRBD1 CASSVVPHRGPTYEQYF TGTGCCAGCAGTGTAGTCCCCCACAGGGGCCCGACATACGAGCAGTACTTC
TRBJ2-2 many TRBV20-1 12 . CSAPREPGELFF TGCAGTGCTCCGCGCGAGCCCGGGGAGCTGTTTTTT
TRBJ2-3 many TRBV7-2 13 . CASSDQQGSGQYF TGTGCCAGCAGCGATCAACAGGGTAGCGGGCAGTATTTT
TRBJ1-3 many TRBV19 17 . CASSISSAGEAGNTIYF TGTGCCAGTAGTATATCCTCCGCCGGGGAAGCTGGAAACACCATATATTTT
TRBJ1-1 many TRBV10-2 20 TRBD1 CASSLLLTQGAGKSSGEAFF TGCGCCAGCAGCCTCCTCTTGACACAGGGGGCGGGCAAATCTTCTGGTGAAGCTTTCTTT
TRBJ1-4 many TRBV10-3 13 . CAIREGSNEKLFF TGTGCCATCCGGGAAGGGTCTAATGAAAAACTGTTTTTT
TRBJ2-5 many TRBV15 17 TRBD2 CATSRGAGTSAQETQYF TGTGCCACCAGCAGAGGAGCCGGGACTAGCGCTCAAGAGACCCAGTACTTC
TRBJ2-7 many TRBV20-1 16 . CSAREGTQSSSYEQYF TGCAGTGCTAGAGAAGGGACACAAAGCAGCTCCTACGAGCAGTACTTC
TRBJ2-5 many TRBV20-1 13 TRBD1 CSARVPGQQTQYF TGCAGTGCTAGAGTCCCGGGACAGCAGACCCAGTACTTC
TRBJ2-1 many TRBV20-1 14 . CSAHGIRPYNEQFF TGCAGTGCTCACGGGATCCGGCCGTACAATGAGCAGTTCTTC
TRBJ2-2 . TRBV7-9 14 TRBD1 CASSLDRATGELFF TGTGCCAGCAGCTTGGACAGGGCCACCGGGGAGCTGTTTTTT
TRBJ2-5 many TRBV7-3 13 TRBD2 CASSTQAGETQYF TGTGCCAGCAGCACCCAAGCGGGGGAGACCCAGTACTTC
TRBJ2-7 many TRBV20-1 14 . CSAQPIDNSYEQYF TGCAGTGCTCAGCCTATCGACAACTCCTACGAGCAGTACTTC
TRBJ1-1 . TRBV15 14 . CATSRQVMGTEAFF TGTGCCACCAGCAGGCAAGTAATGGGCACTGAAGCTTTCTTT
TRBJ1-1 many TRBV6-2/TRBV6-3 14 . CASSYRGRGTEAFF TGTGCCAGCAGTTACCGGGGCCGTGGCACTGAAGCTTTCTTT
TRBJ2-5 many TRBV20-1 14 . CSAEPGLPGETQYF TGCAGTGCTGAACCGGGGTTACCTGGGGAGACCCAGTACTTC
TRBJ2-5 many TRBV5-1 16 TRBD2 CASSLEGLASQETQYF TGCGCCAGCAGCTTGGAGGGACTAGCTTCCCAAGAGACCCAGTACTTC
TRBJ2-3 many TRBV20-1 16 . CSASGAVTSLTDTQYF TGCAGTGCTAGCGGCGCCGTGACTTCCCTTACAGATACGCAGTATTTT
TRBJ2-1 many TRBV2 10 . CASKGNEQFF TGTGCCAGCAAAGGCAATGAGCAGTTCTTC
TRBJ1-1 many TRBV20-1 14 TRBD1 CSVGTGSKNTEAFF TGCAGTGTCGGGACAGGGTCTAAGAACACTGAAGCTTTCTTT
TRBJ2-6 many TRBV12-3/TRBV12-4 19 TRBD1 CASSPSRDRGASGANVLTF TGTGCCAGCAGCCCAAGCCGGGACAGGGGCGCCTCTGGGGCCAACGTCCTGACTTTC
TRBJ2-2 many TRBV20-1 16 . CSARDNGRGDTGELFF TGCAGTGCTAGAGATAACGGGCGCGGAGACACCGGGGAGCTGTTTTTT
TRBJ1-4 many TRBV5-1 17 TRBD1 CASSLGQGFATNEKLFF TGCGCCAGCAGCCTAGGACAGGGGTTTGCAACTAATGAAAAACTGTTTTTT
TRBJ1-6 many TRBV20-1 15 TRBD1 CSALDTGTGKSPLHF TGCAGTGCTCTCGATACCGGGACAGGGAAATCACCCCTCCACTTT
TRBJ2-1 many TRBV6-5 15 TRBD2 CASSYLAVLYNEQFF TGTGCCAGCAGTTACCTAGCGGTGCTTTACAATGAGCAGTTCTTC
TRBJ2-3 many TRBV20-1 13 . CSASRGSTDTQYF TGCAGTGCTAGCAGAGGGAGCACAGATACGCAGTATTTT
TRBJ2-7 many TRBV14 15 . CASSRRTGRPDEQYF TGTGCCAGCAGCCGCCGAACAGGGAGACCGGACGAGCAGTACTTC
TRBJ1-1 . TRBV12-3/TRBV12-4 14 TRBD1 CASSSDRGWAEAFF TGTGCCAGCAGCTCAGACAGGGGTTGGGCTGAAGCTTTCTTT
TRBJ2-5 many TRBV7-9 17 TRBD1 CASSLRGIGGQGGTQYF TGTGCCAGCAGCTTACGGGGGATCGGCGGACAGGGAGGGACCCAGTACTTC
TRBJ2-7 many TRBV5-1 13 TRBD1 CASNDRGTDEQYF TGCGCCAGCAACGACAGGGGGACCGACGAGCAGTACTTC
TRBJ2-1 many TRBV5-1 15 TRBD2 CASSLVAGAYNEQFF TGCGCCAGCAGCTTGGTAGCGGGAGCCTACAATGAGCAGTTCTTC
TRBJ2-7 many TRBV28 13 TRBD1 CASRLQGSYEQYF TGTGCCAGCAGGTTACAGGGGAGCTACGAGCAGTACTTC
TRBJ1-5 many TRBV11-1 13 . CASSRAGGQPQHF TGTGCCAGCAGCCGCGCCGGCGGTCAGCCCCAGCATTTT
TRBJ2-7 many TRBV14 17 TRBD1 CASSQWALGQLFHEQYF TGTGCCAGCAGCCAGTGGGCCCTGGGACAGTTGTTTCACGAGCAGTACTTC
TRBJ2-2 many TRBV4-1 17 . CASSQVSSGLGSGELFF TGCGCCAGCAGCCAAGTTTCGAGCGGGTTGGGGAGCGGGGAGCTGTTTTTT